A selection of T cell receptor beta chains follows, all from one sample in a study of cytotoxic CD8 clonotypes in ibrutinib-treated CLL. Sequenced by immunoSEQ multiplex PCR; TCRdb stores in-frame clones only, minus some. The sample contains roughly 51,000 clones, around 53% of which appear only once. The input for sequencing was PBMCs, taken after 12 months of ibrutinib treatment. These TCRs come from a human donor with chronic lymphocytic leukemia. Both conserved end residues are part of each CDR3. The order of the fields is J gene, D gene, clone size, V gene, CDR3 DNA, CDR3 protein. D genes are given only for firm matches. The size field is filled for only some rows; it gives once, few, many or a size class.

J: TRBJ1-5
D: -
size: -
V: TRBV7-2
DNA: TGTGCCAGCAGCTTAAAGTCAGTCAGGCAGCCCCAGCATTTT
CDR3: CASSLKSVRQPQHF

J: TRBJ2-7
D: TRBD1
size: -
V: TRBV5-6
DNA: TGTGCCAGCAGCTGGGACAGGGGGCTCGAGCAGTACTTC
CDR3: CASSWDRGLEQYF

J: TRBJ2-2
D: TRBD1
size: -
V: TRBV19
DNA: TGTGCCAGTAGTTGGGACAGGGGCGATACCGGGGAGCTGTTTTTT
CDR3: CASSWDRGDTGELFF

J: TRBJ1-4
D: TRBD1
size: -
V: TRBV5-1
DNA: TGCGCCAGCAGCTTGGTGGGACAGGGCGTCGGGGAACTGTTTTTT
CDR3: CASSLVGQGVGELFF

J: TRBJ1-4
D: TRBD1
size: -
V: TRBV9
DNA: TGTGCCAGCAGCGCCGGGACAGCTGCAACTAATGAAAAACTGTTTTTT
CDR3: CASSAGTAATNEKLFF

J: TRBJ2-3
D: -
size: few
V: TRBV18
DNA: TGTGCCAGCTCCTCGTCTCCTGGGGATACGCAGTATTTT
CDR3: CASSSSPGDTQYF

J: TRBJ2-2
D: -
size: -
V: TRBV14
DNA: TGTGCCAGCAGCCCAAACCCGAGGGCAACCGGGGAGCTGTTTTTT
CDR3: CASSPNPRATGELFF

J: TRBJ1-1
D: -
size: few
V: TRBV18
DNA: TGTGCCAGCTCGCCGACCCGGAACACTGAAGCTTTCTTT
CDR3: CASSPTRNTEAFF

J: TRBJ1-1
D: -
size: -
V: TRBV19
DNA: TGTGCCAGTAGTATCAACTGGCAGAACACTGAAGCTTTCTTT
CDR3: CASSINWQNTEAFF

J: TRBJ2-7
D: TRBD1
size: -
V: TRBV30
DNA: TGTGCCTGGAACCGTAAAGGGGGCATCTCAGAGCAGTACTTC
CDR3: CAWNRKGGISEQYF

J: TRBJ2-3
D: TRBD1
size: -
V: TRBV6-6
DNA: TGTGCCAGCAGTTCGCCCGTGGGACAGGGCACAGATACGCAGTATTTT
CDR3: CASSSPVGQGTDTQYF

J: TRBJ1-2
D: -
size: few
V: TRBV6-1
DNA: TGTGCCAGCACTGAGGCCTTACTCGATGGCTACACCTTC
CDR3: CASTEALLDGYTF

J: TRBJ2-7
D: -
size: few
V: TRBV27
DNA: TGTGCCAGCATGCACCCCTTTCACTACGAGCAGTACTTC
CDR3: CASMHPFHYEQYF

J: TRBJ2-1
D: TRBD1
size: -
V: TRBV2
DNA: TGTGCCAGCAGCGGACAGGGGGGTCGGCATACCAATGAGCAGTTCTTC
CDR3: CASSGQGGRHTNEQFF

J: TRBJ1-2
D: TRBD1
size: few
V: TRBV29-1
DNA: TGCAGCGTTGAGGGGAGGGGGCTCAGTGGCTACACCTTC
CDR3: CSVEGRGLSGYTF

J: TRBJ1-3
D: -
size: -
V: TRBV21-1
DNA: TGTGCCAGCAGCGGGTCAAAGGACAGCTCTGGAAACACCATATATTTT
CDR3: CASSGSKDSSGNTIYF

J: TRBJ2-5
D: TRBD1
size: -
V: TRBV18
DNA: TGTGCCAGCTCACCACCCGCCAGGGGGCTCAGAGAGACCCAGTACTTC
CDR3: CASSPPARGLRETQYF

J: TRBJ2-2
D: TRBD1
size: -
V: TRBV29-1
DNA: TGCAGCGTTAGGGGCGGGACAGGGATGGCCACCGGGGAGCTGTTTTTT
CDR3: CSVRGGTGMATGELFF

J: TRBJ1-2
D: TRBD1
size: -
V: TRBV5-1
DNA: TGCGCCAGCAGCTTACAGGGGGGAGACTATGGCTACACCTTC
CDR3: CASSLQGGDYGYTF

J: TRBJ2-7
D: -
size: many
V: TRBV7-2
DNA: TGTGCCAGCAGAGACGGACTGTCCTACGAGCAGTACTTC
CDR3: CASRDGLSYEQYF